This TCR beta chain was captured by sequencing in a study of cytomegalovirus exposure and HLA in healthy donors. Study conclusions and caveats: Cytomegalovirus status, reportedly, was diagnosed with high specificity and sensitivity by the classifier.

J gave up 0 bases and V 4 bases, and 7 bases lay outside the gene matches. Germline V gene lookup returns CDR1 SGHNT and CDR2 YYREEE (reference sequence). The CDR3 length is 16 residues. Primers for the PCR totalled 60 Vbeta and 13 Jbeta. Sequenced by immunoSEQ multiplex PCR; TCRdb stores in-frame clones only, minus some. The data contain about 300,000 clones, approximately 90% of them singletons. As concerns this clone: The antigen remains undetermined.

Sequenced sample: PBMCs. The genes are TRBV5-4 and TRBJ2-5, with 9 bases that match TRBD2. The sequence came from a man in his forties in good health and CMV-seropositive. Written as DNA, the CDR3 is TGTGCCAGCAGCAGCCCGACTAGCGGACACCAAGAGACCCAGTACTTC. It yields the protein CASSSPTSGHQETQYF.